The subject of this entry is one TCR beta chain. Its antigen is still unknown. This specimen belongs to a study of T cell responses to AZD1222 COVID-19 vaccine. Germline assignment: CDR1 MNHEY and CDR2 SVGAGI. With 7 bases clipped from V and 3 bases from J, the junction kept 9 bases outside the gene matches. CDR3 size: 14 residues. Libraries were prepared by immunoSEQ multiplex PCR; TCRdb keeps only in-frame clonotypes and omits some of them. This table has over 100,000 clones, around 93% appearing once. Whole-study findings and limits: Researchers took repertoire samples only after the peak T cell response had come. Baseline seropositivity characterized only a handful of AZD1222 recipients.

The TCR sequence derives from an adult in good health. The sample was peripheral blood, taken on day 0 of AZD1222 vaccination. This sequence joins TRBV6-5 and TRBJ2-7; 7 bases are a match to TRBD1. This chain's CDR3 is CASTLGGRNYEQYF. The CDR3 DNA sequence: TGTGCCAGCACCCTAGGGGGCAGGAACTACGAGCAGTACTTC.